Presented here are 11 T cell receptor beta chains from one specimen sequenced in a study. MiXCR, run by TCRdb on the RT-PCR reads, gives a single entry per CDR3 protein. The sample shows more than 600,000 distinct CDR3 sequences, 11% to 15% of them seen only once. Source material: memory CD4+ T cells from blood. These receptors all stem from a female donor in good health, serving as a healthy control.

Here the CDR3 DNA reads TGTGCCAGCAGCTTAGCCGTTGGCAGGAACTATAATTCACCCCTCCACTTT. Its protein product is CASSLAVGRNYNSPLHF. The chain employs TRBV11-2 and TRBJ1-6; D not certain. The CDR3 covers 17 residues. The V gene's germline CDR1 is SGHAT and CDR2 FQNNGV. V gave up 1 base and J gave up 3 bases, with 13 bases separating them.

This clonotype was seen more than once but under ten times. J is TRBJ1-6 and V is TRBV7-9; D unclear. Germline V CDR1 and CDR2: SEHNR, FQNEAQ (reference sequence). This CDR3 comprises 13 residues. The germline V and J ends were trimmed by 1 base and 11 bases, with 9 bases remaining between them. The CDR3 reads CASSLEEVTPLHF. CDR3 coding DNA: TGTGCCAGCAGCTTAGAGGAGGTGACACCCCTCCACTTT.

This clonotype was seen ten or more times. This chain joins TRBV6-2 or TRBV6-3 and TRBJ2-1; 7 bases line up with TRBD2. Germline V gives CDR1 MNHEY, CDR2 SVGEGT. V was pared by 6 bases and J by 6 bases, with 17 bases of the junction left unmatched. The CDR3 has 17 amino acids. The CDR3 DNA sequence: TGTGCCAGCAGCCCCAGTCCCGTGCGGGAGCCCATCAATGAGCAGTTCTTC. This translates into CASSPSPVREPINEQFF.

The chain links TRBV5-1 to TRBJ2-7, with TRBD1 matching 7 bases. The CDR3 is made up of 14 amino acids. Germline CDR1 is SGHRS and CDR2 is YFSETQ. V shed 3 bases and J 2 bases; nucleotides not matched to a gene: 5. The CDR3 spells CASSWTGGTYEQYF. DNA of the CDR3: TGCGCCAGCAGCTGGACAGGTGGTACCTACGAGCAGTACTTC.

The chain links TRBV19 to TRBJ2-1, with 15 bases that match TRBD2. In germline, CDR1 is LNHDA, CDR2 SQIVND (reference sequence). J was trimmed by 2 bases and V by 6 bases; bases with no gene match: 8. CDR3 length: 18 amino acids. CDR3 DNA: TGTGCCAGTAGCCTCCGGACTAGCGGGAGGGCCCCCTACAATGAGCAGTTCTTC. Protein: CASSLRTSGRAPYNEQFF.

This chain uses TRBV24-1 with TRBJ1-1, with D possibly being TRBD1 (6 bases). This CDR3 is built from 12 residues. Germline loops: CDR1 KGHDR, CDR2 SFDVKD. Trimming removed 7 bases from V and 14 bases from J, with 19 bases in between. The CDR3 nucleotides are TGTGCCACCAGCCTAGGGGGGTCTCTCCTCTTCTTT. This sequence encodes CATSLGGSLLFF.

The chain joins TRBV5-4 to TRBJ2-1; 11 bases align to TRBD1. The CDR3 loop spans 16 amino acids. The germline CDR1 and CDR2 sequences are SGHNT and YYREEE (reference sequence). J was trimmed by 7 bases and V by 6 bases; bases with no gene match: 12. The CDR3 region has the DNA TGTGCCAGCACGACGGCCCGGACAGGGGGCGGGAATGAGCAGTTCTTC. The encoded protein is CASTTARTGGGNEQFF.

There are a few counts of this clonotype. The V call is TRBV20-1, the J call TRBJ2-2; D possibly corresponds to TRBD1 (6 bases). From germline, CDR1 is DFQATT and CDR2 SNEGSKA (reference sequence). With 4 bases removed from V and 2 bases from J, the gap between germline ends came to 11 bases. This CDR3 has 14 amino acids. The CDR3 loop reads CSAKRTDNTGELFF. The CDR3 DNA sequence: TGCAGTGCTAAACGGACAGACAACACCGGGGAGCTGTTTTTT.

The rearrangement uses TRBV20-1 and TRBJ2-5, with 10 bases fitting TRBD2. Trimming at V came to 0 bases and at J to 5 bases, leaving 6 bases not matched to a gene. Looked up from germline, CDR1 is DFQATT and CDR2 is SNEGSKA (reference sequence). The CDR3 has 15 residues. The CDR3 is CSARDLSGRAETQYF. The CDR3 nucleotides are TGCAGTGCTAGAGACCTCAGCGGGAGGGCGGAGACCCAGTACTTC.

The chain's CDR3 is CSASSTRTTTDTQYF. CDR3 in DNA: TGCAGTGCCAGCAGCACCCGGACTACCACAGATACGCAGTATTTT. V is TRBV20-1 and J is TRBJ2-3, with D perhaps TRBD2 (6 bases). There are 15 residues in the CDR3. The germline V gene encodes CDR1 DFQATT and CDR2 SNEGSKA (reference sequence). V lost 6 bases to trimming and J lost 2 bases, with 18 bases between them.

This clonotype occurred many times. V usage is TRBV5-6 and J usage is TRBJ2-1; 11 nucleotides agree with TRBD2. This CDR3 region has 15 residues. Germline V gives CDR1 SGHDT, CDR2 YYEEEE. Unmatched junction bases numbered 7, after V lost 2 bases and J lost 9 bases. In DNA form, the CDR3 reads TGTGCCAGCAGCTTCGGGCTAGCGGGGGGAGGTGAGCAGTTCTTC. Translation gives CASSFGLAGGGEQFF.